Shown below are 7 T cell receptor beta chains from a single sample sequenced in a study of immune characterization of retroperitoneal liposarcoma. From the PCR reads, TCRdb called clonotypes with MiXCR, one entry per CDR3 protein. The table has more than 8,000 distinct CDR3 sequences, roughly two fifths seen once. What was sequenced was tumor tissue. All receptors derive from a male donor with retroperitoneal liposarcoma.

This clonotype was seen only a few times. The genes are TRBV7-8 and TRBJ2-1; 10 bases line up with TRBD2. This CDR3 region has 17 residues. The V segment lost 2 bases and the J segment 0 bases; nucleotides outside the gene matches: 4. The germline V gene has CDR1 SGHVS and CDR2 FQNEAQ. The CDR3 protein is CASSLLAGGLSYNEQFF. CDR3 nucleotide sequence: TGTGCCAGCAGCTTATTAGCGGGGGGACTCTCCTACAATGAGCAGTTCTTC.

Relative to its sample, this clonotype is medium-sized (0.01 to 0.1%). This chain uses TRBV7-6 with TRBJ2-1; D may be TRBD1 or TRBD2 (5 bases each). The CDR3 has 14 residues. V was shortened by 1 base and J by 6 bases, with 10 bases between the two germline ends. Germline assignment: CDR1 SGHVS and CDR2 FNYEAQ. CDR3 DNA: TGTGCCAGCAGCTTAGGGGGGACGTTCAATGAGCAGTTCTTC. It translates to CASSLGGTFNEQFF.

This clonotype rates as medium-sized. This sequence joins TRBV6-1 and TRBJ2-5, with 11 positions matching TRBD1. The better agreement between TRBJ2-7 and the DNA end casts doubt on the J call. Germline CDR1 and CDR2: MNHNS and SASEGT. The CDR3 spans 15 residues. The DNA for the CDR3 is TGTGCCACCTTCGAATCGGGACAGGGGGTCCACGAGCAGTACTTC. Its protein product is CATFESGQGVHEQYF.

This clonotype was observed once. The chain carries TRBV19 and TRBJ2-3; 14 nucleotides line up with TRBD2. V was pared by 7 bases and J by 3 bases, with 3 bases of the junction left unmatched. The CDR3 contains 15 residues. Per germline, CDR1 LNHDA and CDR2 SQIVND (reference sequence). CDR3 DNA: TGTGCCAGTACCTGGACTAGCGGGGGGACAGATACGCAGTATTTT. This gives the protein CASTWTSGGTDTQYF.

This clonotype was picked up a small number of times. The CDR3 reads CASSYSSRQETQYF. CDR3 in DNA: TGTGCCAGCAGTTACTCGAGTCGTCAAGAGACCCAGTACTTC. The chain has TRBV6-6 and TRBJ2-5; no clear D. Germline V gives CDR1 MNHNY, CDR2 SVGAGI (reference sequence). The CDR3 totals 14 residues. Trimming removed 0 bases from V and 2 bases from J, with 7 bases in between.

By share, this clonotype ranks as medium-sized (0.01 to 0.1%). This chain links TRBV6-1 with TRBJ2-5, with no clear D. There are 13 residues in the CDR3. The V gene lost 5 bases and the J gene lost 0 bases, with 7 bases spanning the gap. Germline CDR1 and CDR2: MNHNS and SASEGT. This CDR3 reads CASSYRNQETQYF. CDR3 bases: TGTGCCAGCAGTTATAGGAACCAAGAGACCCAGTACTTC.

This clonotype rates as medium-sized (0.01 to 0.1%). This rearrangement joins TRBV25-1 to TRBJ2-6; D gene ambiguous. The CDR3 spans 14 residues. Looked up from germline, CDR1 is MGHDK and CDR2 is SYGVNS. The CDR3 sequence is CASRSHSGANVLTF. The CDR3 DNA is TGTGCTTCTCGTAGTCATTCTGGGGCCAACGTCCTGACTTTC.